The 17 T cell receptor beta chains below all came from one sample that was sequenced in a study of memory CD8 T cells in hepatitis C reinfection. Described time point: late/post reinfection, 12 to 24 weeks after detection. The sorted cells went straight to TCR sequencing with no prior in vitro expansion. Repertoires were generated with immunoSEQ multiplex PCR, while TCRdb's copy carries only in-frame clones and drops some. The data hold approximately 49,000 clones, with 75% to 90% observed a single time. The sequencing input was naive CD8+ T cells sorted from blood. These receptors originate from a man aged 18 to 29 with hepatitis C virus infection.

The chain carries TRBV2 and TRBJ2-3, with 7 bases lining up with TRBD2. J lost 1 base, V lost 10 bases, and 23 bases had no gene match. The CDR3 is 19 residues long. The germline gives CDR1 SNHLY, CDR2 FYNNEI. As DNA, the CDR3 is TGTGCCAAGAGTGACCGGGACTTCGGTTCGCTAGCGGGCACAGATACGCAGTATTTT. This sequence encodes CAKSDRDFGSLAGTDTQYF.

Concerning this clone itself: The germline gene is not matched at one end of the junction; a read error may be the cause. CDR3 DNA sequence: TGTGCTAGCAGCTTAGGACTAGTTTCCTACAATGAGCAGTTCTTC. Its protein product is CASSLGLVSYNEQFF. This sequence joins TRBV7-7 and TRBJ2-1, with 7 positions matching TRBD2. CDR1 SSHAT and CDR2 FNYEAQ come from the germline V gene (reference sequence). The CDR3 runs to 15 residues.

This clone showed up just once. The V call is TRBV7-9, the J call TRBJ1-3; 8 bases are shared with TRBD1. J lost 0 bases, V lost 4 bases, and 14 bases had no gene match. CDR1 and CDR2 from the germline V gene are SEHNR and FQNEAQ (reference sequence). The CDR3 is 19 amino acids. The CDR3 DNA reads as TGTGCCAGCAGCTCCAGCATAATTTCACAGGGGGTCTCTGGAAACACCATATATTTT. Its translation is CASSSSIISQGVSGNTIYF.

CDR3 protein: CASSMPGQGADYGYTF. The CDR3 DNA sequence: TGTGCCAGTAGTATGCCGGGACAGGGGGCCGACTATGGCTACACCTTC. The V call is TRBV19, the J call TRBJ1-2; 12 bases line up with TRBD1. The CDR3 has 16 residues. Germline V lookup: CDR1 LNHDA, CDR2 SQIVND (reference sequence). The J segment lost 3 bases and the V segment lost 3 bases, leaving 5 bases of the junction unmatched.

The genes are TRBV6-5 and TRBJ1-5; no clear D gene. Trimming stripped 5 bases from V and 2 bases from J, with 13 bases between. Germline loops: CDR1 MNHEY, CDR2 SVGAGI. CDR3 size: 15 residues. CDR3 sequence (DNA): TGTGCCAGCAGTGTTCATCCTCGAGGCAATCAGCCCCAGCATTTT. This codes for CASSVHPRGNQPQHF.

V gene TRBV9 combines with J gene TRBJ2-2, with D possibly being TRBD1 (5 bases). The length of the CDR3 is 15 residues. The V end was cut by 0 bases, the J end by 4 bases, with 10 bases between. The germline V gene has CDR1 SGDLS and CDR2 YYNGEE. The CDR3 loop reads CASSVGGAFTGELFF. The CDR3 DNA is TGTGCCAGCAGCGTAGGTGGGGCGTTCACCGGGGAGCTGTTTTTT. Drawing the rest from reference TRBV9 and TRBJ2-2, the complete variable domain is DSGVTQTPKHLITATGQRVTLRCSPRSGDLSVYWYQQSLDQGLQFLIQYYNGEERAKGNILERFSAQQFPDLHSELNLSSLELGDSALYFCASSVGGAFTGELFFGEGSRLTVL.

The gene calls are TRBV2 and TRBJ2-7, with D perhaps matching TRBD1 (6 bases). The V gene's germline CDR1 is SNHLY and CDR2 FYNNEI. The CDR3 runs to 15 residues. Trimming left V 1 base short and J 0 bases short, with 10 bases between. In DNA form, the CDR3 reads TGTGCCAGCAGTGAAGTAGGGGGAAGCTCCTACGAGCAGTACGTC. It encodes CASSEVGGSSYEQYV.

The genes are TRBV30 and TRBJ2-2, with TRBD1 identical over 8 bases. Germline lookup yields CDR1 GTSNPN and CDR2 SVGIG (reference sequence). This CDR3 comprises 13 residues. V trimming: 3 bases; J trimming: 5 bases; junction bases outside the gene matches: 2. CDR3 protein: CAWSRGPTGELFF. DNA of the CDR3: TGTGCCTGGAGCAGGGGGCCGACCGGGGAGCTGTTTTTT.

This chain uses TRBV2 with TRBJ1-5; maybe TRBD1 (6 bases). Germline V gives CDR1 SNHLY, CDR2 FYNNEI. The CDR3 covers 15 residues. Trimming pared 2 bases from V and 4 bases from J, leaving 12 bases between. The CDR3 spells CASSEQGRGNQPQHF. CDR3 nucleotide sequence: TGTGCCAGCAGTGAACAGGGGAGAGGGAATCAGCCCCAGCATTTT.

This clone has a single count. This chain connects TRBV19 to TRBJ2-5; TRBD2 might be the D (6 bases). Trimming removed 5 bases at V and 5 bases at J, with 12 bases between. Germline CDR1 reads LNHDA; CDR2 reads SQIVND (reference sequence). The CDR3 is made up of 13 amino acids. In nucleotides, the CDR3 is TGTGCCAGTAGTTGGGTAGGAGGGGAGACCCAGTACTTC. Its protein product is CASSWVGGETQYF. Together with reference TRBV19 and TRBJ2-5, the CDR3 gives the full variable domain: DGGITQSPKYLFRKEGQNVTLSCEQNLNHDAMYWYRQDPGQGLRLIYYSQIVNDFQKGDIAEGYSVSREKKESFPLTVTSAQKNPTAFYLCASSWVGGETQYFGPGTRLLVL.

This clone was found once. The rearrangement links TRBV7-2 to TRBJ2-5; D perhaps matches TRBD2 (5 bases). The CDR3 loop spans 19 amino acids. V was clipped by 2 bases and J by 0 bases, with 22 bases between them. Germline V CDR1 and CDR2: SGHTA, FQGNSA. DNA for the CDR3: TGTGCCAGCAGCTTAAATGGTGTTACTCGGGGATGGTACCAAGAGACCCAGTACTTC. Residues: CASSLNGVTRGWYQETQYF.

The V and J genes are TRBV28 and TRBJ2-7; D is possibly TRBD1 (6 bases). Trimming left V 5 bases short and J 6 bases short, with 17 bases between. Germline V gives CDR1 MDHEN, CDR2 SYDVKM. The CDR3 is 14 amino acids. This chain's CDR3 is CASSPTGIPSEQYF. CDR3 bases: TGTGCCAGCAGTCCTACAGGGATCCCTAGCGAGCAGTACTTC.

V usage is TRBV7-9 and J usage is TRBJ2-1, with 8 bases identical to TRBD1. Germline V gives CDR1 SEHNR, CDR2 FQNEAQ (reference sequence). The CDR3 is 15 amino acids. The J segment lost 4 bases and the V segment lost 3 bases, leaving 5 bases of the junction unmatched. CDR3 in amino acids: CASSLGQGAYNEQFF. CDR3 in DNA: TGTGCCAGCAGCTTGGGGCAGGGGGCTTACAATGAGCAGTTCTTC.

J is TRBJ2-1 and V is TRBV4-3, with 7 bases identical to TRBD2. The CDR3 sequence is 16 residues long. The germline V gene encodes CDR1 LGHNA and CDR2 YSLEER. V was pared by 4 bases and J by 1 base, with 7 bases of the junction left unmatched. The CDR3 DNA sequence: TGCGCCAGCAGCCTTAACCTAGCGGAGTCCTACAATGAGCAGTTCTTC. This gives the protein CASSLNLAESYNEQFF.

This rearrangement joins TRBV21-1 to TRBJ2-5; no check of the table's D call, TRBD1, against the DNA was made. TRBV21-1 has pseudogene status. The CDR3 consists of 18 residues. This chain's CDR3 is CASSIKAGTGMYQETQYF. As DNA, the CDR3 is TGTGCCAGCAGCATTAAAGCCGGGACAGGGATGTACCAAGAGACCCAGTACTTC.

V and J are TRBV7-9 and TRBJ2-6; a possible D gene is TRBD2 (7 bases). V lost 4 bases to trimming and J lost 2 bases, with 12 bases between them. The germline CDR1 and CDR2 sequences are SEHNR and FQNEAQ (reference sequence). The CDR3 has 16 residues. The CDR3 DNA follows: TGTGCCAGCAGCTCGTGGGGGGGGCCTGGGGCCAACGTCCTGACTTTC. Translation: CASSSWGGPGANVLTF.

V usage is TRBV21-1 and J usage is TRBJ1-1. TRBV21-1 is marked as a pseudogene. CDR3 length: 13 residues. The CDR3 DNA reads TGTGCCAACAAACAGGGAGGGGACACTGAAGCTTTCTTT. Residues: CANKQGGDTEAFF.